This entry features one T cell receptor beta chain sequence. The data were obtained in a study of blood T cell repertoires in COVID-19. Study context: Acute and convalescent COVID-19 samples came from the United States, Italy and Spain. T cells, B-cell-depleted T cells, or PBMCs provided the cDNA or gDNA that served as material.

The CDR3 is made up of 16 amino acids. Looked up from germline, CDR1 is SEHNR and CDR2 is FQNEAQ (reference sequence). V lost 2 bases to trimming and J lost 4 bases; unmatched junction nucleotides: 9. In the authors' workflow: By means of reference gene primer amplification, nucleated cell counts were estimated. Generated by immunoSEQ multiplex PCR, the TCRdb table keeps only in-frame clones and is missing some. V, J and clone size are those of that table, while D and trimming were read from the DNA. The sample shows approximately 300,000 clones, around 89% of them seen only once. This chain links TRBV7-9 with TRBJ1-2; 8 bases match TRBD1. The material sequenced was peripheral blood. The sequence was obtained from a man aged 30-40 years with acute or convalescent COVID-19. Written as DNA, the CDR3 is TGTGCCAGCAGCTTACGGGGGACAGGCCCCCCCTATGGCTACACCTTC. Translated: CASSLRGTGPPYGYTF.